The T cell receptor (beta chain) described here comes from a study of blood T cell repertoires in COVID-19. Repertoires were generated with immunoSEQ multiplex PCR, while TCRdb's copy carries only in-frame clones and drops some. This table holds more than 100,000 clones, around 82% found once. V gave up 5 bases and J gave up 4 bases; unmatched junction bases: 10. Germline V gene data show CDR1 as MNHEY and CDR2 as SMNVEV (reference sequence). This CDR3 is built from 15 residues. The source material was peripheral blood. This clonotype was obtained from a man aged 55 to 70 with acute or convalescent COVID-19. The chain combines TRBV27 with TRBJ2-7; TRBD1 aligns across 8 bases. The CDR3 DNA reads as TGTGCCAGCAGTGGCTCGGACAGGGTATTATACGAGCAGTACTTC. This translates into CASSGSDRVLYEQYF.